This record looks at one TCR beta chain sequence and its context. Its cognate antigen is unknown. Measured with immunoSEQ multiplex PCR; TCRdb has only the in-frame clones, and not every one. Among nearly 35,000 clones listed, approximately 86% were seen once. These data belong to a study of T cell responses to AZD1222 COVID-19 vaccine. About the study: Timing groups of about 4 and about 12 weeks for second doses were pooled.

Study outcomes and limitations: Nearly half of spike-specific TCRs reportedly target unmutated variant regions.

Looked up from germline, CDR1 is SGHTA and CDR2 is FQGNSA. This CDR3 has 13 residues. The V and J ends lost 2 bases and 2 bases respectively, with 6 bases between them. The rearrangement uses TRBV7-2 and TRBJ2-5, with no clear D. Here the sequenced sample was peripheral blood, taken on day 0 of AZD1222 vaccination. The origin of this receptor is an adult in good health. The CDR3 loop reads CASSLIEQETQYF. CDR3 nucleotide sequence: TGTGCCAGCAGCTTAATAGAACAAGAGACCCAGTACTTC.